Reported below is one T cell receptor beta chain. TCRdb processed the reads anew with MiXCR; each CDR3 protein has one entry. Of about 450,000 distinct CDR3 sequences in the sample, approximately 30% were seen once. The data originate from a study of T cell repertoires in cytomegalovirus infection. Germline assignment: CDR1 DFQATT and CDR2 SNEGSKA (reference sequence). The CDR3 contains 14 residues. The V end was cut by 1 base, the J end by 1 base, with 10 bases between. The rearrangement uses TRBV20-1 and TRBJ1-1, with D possibly TRBD1 on 6 matching bases. This sequence was found in a human donor in good health (CMV status not recorded). Some clones in this sample may be carry-over from other donors' samples. Source material: PBMCs. CDR3 sequence: CSARAGQKNTEAFF. Here the CDR3 DNA reads TGCAGTGCTAGAGCTGGACAGAAGAACACTGAAGCTTTCTTT.